Given below is one TCR beta chain in context. Profiling relied on immunoSEQ multiplex PCR, and the TCRdb table lists in-frame clones only, not all of them. In the table there are roughly 80,000 clones, about 91% of which are singletons. This sample stems from a study of T cell changes during pregnancy in multiple sclerosis. This receptor was obtained from a female donor with multiple sclerosis, enrolled in a pregnancy study. Specimen: peripheral blood, collected before pregnancy.

The CDR3 nucleotides are TGCAGCGCCGTAGGGGGGACAGGGGTTTACAATGAGCAGTTCTTC. This gives the protein CSAVGGTGVYNEQFF. The chain links TRBV29-1 to TRBJ2-1; 10 bases align to TRBD1. Germline V gene sequence: CDR1 SQVTM, CDR2 ANQGSEA. With V trimmed by 7 bases and J by 4 bases, 10 bases remained unmatched. The CDR3 sequence is 15 residues long.